This T cell receptor beta chain was captured by sequencing in a study of CD8+CD57+ T cells in acquired aplastic anemia. About the study: Recorded DNA amounts for sorted CD4+ and CD8+ cells had an average of about 3.5 ug. Findings of the study overall: Patients and controls shared 25 to 30 CD8+ CDR3 sequences. Patients versus controls showed no significant CD8+ Simpson's diversity difference.

CDR3 and TCR beta VDJ profiling relied on genomic DNA as the template. TCRdb re-analysed the reads in MiXCR, keeping a single row per CDR3 protein. The sample records fewer than 200,000 distinct CDR3 sequences, less than 60% being singletons. The sequenced patients had an expansion of CD8+CD57+ cells seen by flow cytometry. A note on this clonotype: No antigen is known for it.

The sequencing sample was made of sorted CD4+, CD8+, or CD8+CD57+ T cells (not recorded which) from PBMCs. This TCR was sampled from a human donor with aplastic anemia.

The CDR3 DNA reads as TGTGCCAGCTCACCAAGGGATGATGGCTACACCTTC. It specifies CASSPRDDGYTF. This sequence joins TRBV18 and TRBJ1-2; D is uncertain. Germline lookup yields CDR1 KGHSH and CDR2 LQKENI. V lost 2 bases, J lost 6 bases, and 7 bases lay in between. The CDR3 has 12 residues.